The text below deals with one T cell receptor beta chain. Its binding antigen is unknown. Base qualities are missing; no much larger clone stands one base away. The data derive from a study of neurological immune-mediated disorders (dated by TCRdb to about 2019). For the wider study: Among the 35 or so multiple sclerosis patients, relapsing-remitting MS was present in roughly 30 and secondary progressive MS was present in 3. Peripheral blood TCR-beta repertoires from HTLV-I-associated myelopathy (HAM/TSP) patients, multiple sclerosis patients and healthy controls were compared by UMI-based sequencing. Of the roughly 70 subjects in the cohort, some 15 were HAM/TSP patients, some 35 were multiple sclerosis patients, and approximately 20 were healthy controls. The 90 to 110 TCR-beta libraries covered PBMC samples along with longitudinal samples, technical triplicates, and paired sorted CD4+ and CD8+ T-cell subsets. Here is what the overall study found, with its caveats: No clinical or MRI features were associated with the MS cluster, and the authors said that larger cohorts are needed. No identical CDR3 amino acid sequences were found to be shared among expanded clones across subjects, suggesting that TCR-beta repertoires were private in all groups. Phylogenetic analysis grouped repertoires from 18 of 34 MS patients into a cluster of related CDR3 sequences, suggesting a possible repertoire-level signature. TCR clonal expansion was highest in HAM/TSP patients and lowest in MS patients, with MS patients falling below even healthy controls.

The CDR1 and CDR2 encoded by the germline V gene are SGHRS and YFSETQ. Including the terminal cysteine and phenylalanine, the CDR3 comprises 14 residues. Only the CDR3 DNA stays, 42 bases, in frame from base 1. Trimming removed 1 base from V and 2 bases from J, leaving 8 bases between the germline ends. For unsorted PBMC libraries, 2 million PBMCs were used after storage in RNAlater at -80 degrees C until RNA extraction. The multiple sclerosis patients were enrolled in a US clinical protocol that used magnetic resonance imaging to evaluate disease progression. PBMCs were separated from peripheral blood using Ficoll-Hypaque density gradient centrifugation and then cryopreserved in liquid nitrogen. cDNA was synthesized by template-switch 5'RACE using a primer carrying a 10-nucleotide random unique molecular identifier by which each TCR transcript was tagged. Every sequencing run covered 15-18 subjects and yielded more than 160 million TCR-beta sequences. The RNeasy kit was used to extract total RNA. The KAPA Real-time Library Amplification kit was used to amplify TCR-beta VDJ regions with primers for the TCR constant region and the 5'RACE anchor. Sample indexes and Illumina adaptors were added in a first PCR, and a second PCR then increased library yield. After purification with Ampure beads, the TCR product of roughly 650 bp was size-selected on a 2% E-gel SizeSelection system. Library quality was checked on a Bioanalyzer, concentration was measured with Qubit, and libraries were quantified with the Kapa Library Quantification kit before pooling. Paired-end 2 x 150 bp sequencing of the libraries was performed on an Illumina HiSeq 2500. To increase sequence diversity, about 23-32% phiX was spiked into each library pool. The authors' analysis ran thus. The quality-filtered reads were processed with the UMI-based MiGEC pipeline, whose error correction step removed more than 75% of the raw TCR sequences. VDJ genes were aligned to IMGT germline references, and each clonotype was defined by a unique CDR3 amino acid sequence together with V-J genes. Clonal expansion, Shannon diversity, and CDR3 relatedness (CalcPairwiseDistances, ClusterSamples) were evaluated with VDJtools, and phylogenetic trees were built with CLCbio workbench. Expanded clones were defined as having at least 8 unique UMIs, based on coefficient-of-variation modelling across technical triplicates. Using fastp at Q25 and MiXCR, TCRdb reprocessed the public reads and kept productive beta chains. CDR3 protein duplicates are merged, each entry listing the most common genes and DNA. Clone size and V and J calls follow TCRdb, not the original study. The sample contains 71,000 or so distinct CDR3 sequences, about 5.2% of them found a single time. The top ten clonotypes cover 2% to 2.5% of the sample.

The chain is encoded by TRBV5-1 joined to TRBJ2-3, with no D gene named confidently. The sequenced sample was PBMCs. This sequence originates from a woman aged 25 to 39 with multiple sclerosis. The CDR3 reads as follows: CASSLRHLTDTQYF. In nucleotide form, the sequence is TGCGCCAGCAGCTTGCGACACCTCACAGATACGCAGTATTTT.